At least ten counts were recorded for the clone carrying this T cell receptor beta chain. Its antigen is not identified. Healthy Caucasian donors formed the entire cohort. This CDR3 has 12 amino acids. J lost 2 bases, V lost 5 bases, and 1 base had no gene match. From germline, CDR1 is SQVTM and CDR2 ANQGSEA. A universal primer site was incorporated via template switching, and the cDNA contained unique molecular identifiers. TCRdb re-analysed the 5' RACE reads in MiXCR, keeping a single row per CDR3 protein. Of 690,000 or so distinct CDR3 sequences listed, roughly 8% are singletons. These data come from a study of identical twins. The study's findings and limits: Among beta out-of-frame sequences, excess sharing between twins appeared weaker.

The same data also went into a second study, on yellow fever vaccine responses in identical twins.

This TCR derives from a woman aged 18-30 years in good health. The rearrangement joins TRBV29-1 to TRBJ2-3; 7 bases line up with TRBD2. Sequenced material: PBMCs. CDR3: CSVSGTTDTQYF. The CDR3 nucleotides are TGCAGCGTTAGCGGGACCACAGATACGCAGTATTTT.